This T cell receptor beta chain was profiled in a study of shared clonotypes between healthy human individuals. At the level of the study: Donors consisted of two women and a few men between 18 and 49.

CDR1 is MNHEY, CDR2 SMNVEV, per germline (reference sequence). V gave up 6 bases and J gave up 8 bases, with 23 bases separating them. This CDR3 has 16 residues. Profiled with immunoSEQ multiplex PCR; TCRdb holds only in-frame clones, not every one. The table includes about 1.1 million clones, 60% to 80% detected once. Only one count was recorded for this clone. The receptor was derived from a man aged 18-30 years in good health. Some clones in this sample may be carry-over from other donors' samples. Sequencing was done on a sample of memory CD4+ T cells from PBMCs. Stated subset: CD45RA-negative fraction. The chain recombines TRBV27 with TRBJ2-4, with D perhaps matching TRBD1 (6 bases). Here the CDR3 reads CASRSGARRNRDIQYF. In DNA, the CDR3 is TGTGCCAGCAGGTCCGGAGCCAGGAGGAACAGGGACATTCAGTACTTC.